The 11 T cell receptor beta chains below all came from one sample that was sequenced in a study of regulatory T cells in long-lasting Graves disease. Arm-PCR of CDR3 regions and iRepertoire HTBI primers were the basis on which TCR beta libraries were built. TCRdb called the multiplex PCR reads again in MiXCR, with one record for every CDR3 protein. The sample records about 400,000 distinct CDR3 sequences, approximately 15% being singletons. The time point: newly diagnosed GD, antithyroid drugs for less than 3 months. Generation of the TCR library employed RNA extracted from PBMCs. The same sample was also studied in work on T cells in Graves' hyperthyroidism and ophthalmopathy.

Sample: peripheral blood mononuclear cells (PBMCs), taken at new diagnosis, from a patient treated with antithyroid drugs. These receptor sequences come from a woman in her thirties or forties with Graves disease.

Details on this clonotype: A far larger clone differs by one base, so this is likely a read error. This is likely a read error, given that the CDR3 carries no conserved phenylalanine or tryptophan at its end. The chain recombines TRBV11-3 with TRBJ2-3; a possible D gene is TRBD2 (6 bases). V was clipped by 5 bases and J by 6 bases, with 15 bases between them. Germline values: CDR1 SGHNT, CDR2 YENEEA. The CDR3 contains 14 residues. The CDR3 here is CASSITSFRDTQYL. The CDR3 DNA reads as TGTGCCAGCAGCATCACTAGCTTTCGCGATACGCAGTATCTT.

This clonotype turned up a few times. The chain carries TRBV27 and TRBJ2-1; 10 nucleotides line up with TRBD2. This CDR3 contains 16 residues. Germline V gene lookup returns CDR1 MNHEY and CDR2 SMNVEV (reference sequence). V lost 3 bases to trimming and J lost 15 bases; unmatched junction nucleotides: 17. The CDR3 DNA reads TGTGCCAGCAGTTTTCTAGCGGGAGATCGTCCACACGCCCTGTTCTTC. Translation: CASSFLAGDRPHALFF.

A note on this clonotype: At one boundary the junction diverges from the germline segment, which might be a read error. This chain joins TRBV5-1 and TRBJ2-7, with D unclear. CDR1 and CDR2 from the germline V gene are SGHRS and YFSETQ. The CDR3 spans 15 residues. The DNA of the CDR3 is TGTGCCAGCAGCCAACTACTTTTTAGCTCCTACGAGCAGTACTTC. Translation gives CASSQLLFSSYEQYF. Filled out from reference TRBV5-1 and TRBJ2-7, the complete variable domain reads KAGVTQTPRYLIKTRGQQVTLSCSPISGHRSVSWYQQTPGQGLQFLFEYFSETQRNKGNFPGRFSGRQFSNSRSEMNVSTLELGDSALYLCASSQLLFSSYEQYFGPGTRLTVT.

This clonotype has a handful of counts. The chain employs TRBV5-6 and TRBJ2-1; D is possibly TRBD1 (5 bases). V was cut by 7 bases and J by 14 bases, with 22 bases left in between. The CDR3 spans 13 residues. The germline gives CDR1 SGHDT, CDR2 YYEEEE. The CDR3 nucleotides read TGTGCCAGCTCTCTTGGGGCAGCCCCAGTAGAGTTCTTC. Protein product: CASSLGAAPVEFF.

In this sample, this clonotype turned up many times. The chain uses TRBV11-2 and TRBJ2-3; D is unclear. This CDR3 has 14 amino acids. CDR1 and CDR2 from the germline V gene are SGHAT and FQNNGV. Trimming stripped 5 bases from V and 0 bases from J, with 9 bases between. CDR3 residues: CASSPDPSTDTQYF. The CDR3 coding sequence is TGTGCCAGCAGCCCGGACCCAAGCACAGATACGCAGTATTTT. The full variable domain, with the rest looked up from reference TRBV11-2 and TRBJ2-3, is EAGVAQSPRYKIIEKRQSVAFWCNPISGHATLYWYQQILGQGPKLLIQFQNNGVVDDSQLPKDRFSAERLKGVDSTLKIQPAKLEDSAVYLCASSPDPSTDTQYFGPGTRLTVL.

This clonotype was counted at least ten times. This chain links TRBV6-2 or TRBV6-3 with TRBJ2-3; 16 bases map to TRBD2. This CDR3 is 18 amino acids long. Trimming cost V 3 bases and J 2 bases; bases outside gene matches: 5. Per germline, CDR1 MNHEY and CDR2 SVGEGT. The DNA for the CDR3 is TGTGCCAGCAGTTATTCCGGGACTAGCGGGAGGGCCACAGATACGCAGTATTTT. As protein: CASSYSGTSGRATDTQYF.

In its sample, this clonotype was seen many times. V usage is TRBV27 and J usage is TRBJ2-7, with 7 bases lining up with TRBD2. This CDR3 comprises 19 residues. The germline gives CDR1 MNHEY, CDR2 SMNVEV (reference sequence). The junction had 17 bases not matched to a gene; V was cut back by 2 bases and J by 1 base. As DNA, the CDR3 is TGTGCCAGCAGTTTAAGGCCCTCACCCCCGGGACTAAATTCCTACGAGCAGTACTTC. Its protein product is CASSLRPSPPGLNSYEQYF.

At least ten counts were recorded for this clonotype. The chain couples TRBV27 to TRBJ2-2, with 8 bases aligning to TRBD1. The CDR3 loop spans 16 amino acids. Trimming removed 6 bases from V and 0 bases from J; junction bases left unmatched: 6. Germline V CDR1 and CDR2: MNHEY, SMNVEV (reference sequence). The CDR3 nucleotides are TGTGCCAGCAGCTTGACAGGGGAATCGAACACCGGGGAGCTGTTTTTT. As protein: CASSLTGESNTGELFF.

At least ten counts were recorded for this clonotype. The rearrangement uses TRBV28 and TRBJ2-1; D ambiguous. The germline V gene encodes CDR1 MDHEN and CDR2 SYDVKM. The length of the CDR3 is 12 residues. V was cut by 5 bases and J by 13 bases, with 15 bases left in between. CDR3 sequence (DNA): TGTGCCAGCAGTGTAGACTGGTTATCACAGTTCTTC. It specifies CASSVDWLSQFF.

This clonotype was recorded at least ten times. The chain joins TRBV11-2 to TRBJ2-3, with unresolved D. Trimming removed 5 bases at V and 0 bases at J, with 12 bases between. Germline CDR1 is SGHAT and CDR2 is FQNNGV. The CDR3 extends over 15 amino acids. CDR3 DNA: TGTGCCAGCAGCCTCCGAGGAAAGAGCACAGATACGCAGTATTTT. Translation gives CASSLRGKSTDTQYF.

There are many counts of this clonotype. The chain links TRBV28 to TRBJ1-2; 7 bases fit TRBD1. V shed 6 bases and J 5 bases; nucleotides not matched to a gene: 9. CDR1 MDHEN and CDR2 SYDVKM come from the germline V gene. This CDR3 comprises 14 residues. This chain's CDR3 is CASSRDSTSYGYTF. The CDR3, as DNA: TGTGCCAGCAGCAGGGACAGCACTTCTTATGGCTACACCTTC.